The sequence of this T cell receptor beta chain was determined in a study of beta chain features in type 1 diabetes. Study-level results: Patients with type 1 diabetes carried fewer insertions and had more deletions at their VDJ junctions.

A word on this clone: Its antigen is still unknown.

Expressed TCRB transcripts got sequenced, as all isolated RNA was reverse transcribed. Assay: immunoSEQ multiplex PCR; the TCRdb copy retains only in-frame clones and omits some. The sample has approximately 470,000 clones; 25% to 35% are singletons. One heparinised draw of blood, averaging roughly 0.12 L, came from each donor. The TCR originated in a young man in good health. Material: naive CD4+ T cells from blood.

CDR3 DNA sequence: TGTGCCAGCAGCGAACTTCTAGCGGTTCCTTTTGGTGGTGAGCAGTTCTTC. This encodes CASSELLAVPFGGEQFF. The chain couples TRBV2 to TRBJ2-1, with 7 bases that match TRBD2. V lost 6 bases and J lost 9; bases outside the gene matches: 20. The CDR3 runs 17 residues. The germline gives CDR1 SNHLY, CDR2 FYNNEI.